These 8 T cell receptor beta chains were sequenced from one sample in a study of blood T cell repertoires in COVID-19. TCRdb keeps only in-frame clones here, not all; method: immunoSEQ multiplex PCR. The profile shows around 46,000 clones, roughly 84% of them singletons. The sequenced material came from peripheral blood. The receptors stem from a man between 65 and 85 years old with acute or convalescent COVID-19.

The V gene is TRBV19, the J gene TRBJ2-7; tentatively, D is TRBD1 (5 bases). There are 15 residues in the CDR3. V lost 4 bases and J lost 6, with 19 bases in between. Per the germline V gene, CDR1 is LNHDA and CDR2 is SQIVND (reference sequence). The CDR3 DNA reads TGTGCCAGTAGTACGTACGCGACAGATATTACCGAGCAGTACTTC. This codes for CASSTYATDITEQYF.

The genes are TRBV7-2 and TRBJ2-7; 8 nucleotides align to TRBD2. Unmatched junction bases numbered 6, after V lost 5 bases and J lost 3 bases. CDR3 length equals 14 residues. Germline V gene data show CDR1 as SGHTA and CDR2 as FQGNSA. In nucleotides, the CDR3 is TGTGCCAGCAGCCAGGGACTAGAAATCTACGAGCAGTACTTC. This encodes CASSQGLEIYEQYF.

This chain connects TRBV10-3 to TRBJ2-1, with 12 bases identical to TRBD2. V was clipped by 0 bases and J by 1 base; unmatched bases: 7. Germline V gives CDR1 ENHRY, CDR2 SYGVKD. The length of the CDR3 is 19 residues. CDR3 bases: TGTGCCATCAGTGAGTCGGAAACTAGCGGGGGGCTATCCTACAATGAGCAGTTCTTC. It yields the protein CAISESETSGGLSYNEQFF.

CDR3 in DNA: TGTGCCAGCAGCTCGGGGAGTTACACTGAAGCTTTCTTT. It encodes CASSSGSYTEAFF. The J gene is TRBJ1-1, the V gene TRBV7-2; D is unresolved. V was shortened by 4 bases and J by 3 bases, with 9 bases between the two germline ends. Per the germline V gene, CDR1 is SGHTA and CDR2 is FQGNSA. The CDR3 extends over 13 amino acids.

This chain uses TRBV24-1 with TRBJ2-1; 10 positions agree with TRBD2. The junction had 4 bases not matched to a gene; V was cut back by 3 bases and J by 0 bases. Germline values: CDR1 KGHDR, CDR2 SFDVKD. This CDR3 spans 17 amino acids. CDR3 residues: CATSDPSSGGSYNEQFF. As DNA, the CDR3 is TGTGCCACCAGTGATCCTTCTAGCGGGGGCTCCTACAATGAGCAGTTCTTC.

The chain recombines TRBV5-1 with TRBJ2-2, with a tentative D call TRBD2 (6 bases). The CDR3 consists of 15 residues. Germline CDR1 and CDR2: SGHRS and YFSETQ. V was trimmed by 2 bases and J by 1 base, leaving 9 bases between them. The CDR3 loop reads CASSFGGMNTGELFF. The DNA for the CDR3 is TGCGCCAGCAGCTTTGGCGGGATGAACACCGGGGAGCTGTTTTTT.

The CDR3 loop is CASSIGGQPTRREKLFF. DNA for the CDR3: TGTGCCAGTAGTATAGGGGGACAGCCGACTAGGAGGGAAAAACTGTTTTTT. The chain has TRBV19 and TRBJ1-4; 7 bases fit TRBD1. CDR3 length: 17 residues. Germline trimming cut 1 base from V and 8 bases from J; bases unmatched to any gene: 13. Germline CDR1 LNHDA, CDR2 SQIVND (reference sequence).

The chain recombines TRBV29-1 with TRBJ2-7; no clear D. Trimming took off 4 bases at V and 3 bases at J, with 13 bases between the two ends. Germline loops: CDR1 SQVTM, CDR2 ANQGSEA. This CDR3 comprises 13 residues. DNA of the CDR3: TGCAGCGTTGTTATCCCCGCTATCTACGAGCAGTACTTC. Residues: CSVVIPAIYEQYF.